Listed here are 28 T cell receptor beta chains from one sample, sequenced in a study of PD-1 blockade in mismatch repair-deficient tumors. Assay used: immunoSEQ multiplex PCR; TCRdb lists only in-frame clones, some missing. Of roughly 120,000 clones detected, 88% appear once; the ten largest clones hold 12%. The sample was peripheral blood, taken 70 to 73 weeks after starting pembrolizumab. Source of these receptors: an adult with mismatch repair-deficient cancer.

V and J are TRBV20-1 and TRBJ2-1; D remains ambiguous. Trimming shortened V by 3 bases and J by 5 bases, and 5 bases separated the two germline ends. Germline CDR1 and CDR2: DFQATT and SNEGSKA (reference sequence). The length of the CDR3 is 11 residues. The CDR3: CSARRNNEQFF. CDR3 sequence (DNA): TGCAGTGCTAGGAGAAACAATGAGCAGTTCTTC.

This clone appeared a few times. The CDR3 reads CASSPSGEQYF. The CDR3 bases are TGTGCCAGCTCACCTTCAGGGGAGCAGTACTTC. The chain has TRBV18 and TRBJ2-7, with D tentatively TRBD1 (5 bases). Trimming removed 3 bases from V and 7 bases from J, with 7 bases in between. This CDR3 has 11 residues. CDR1 KGHSH and CDR2 LQKENI come from the germline V gene. Full variable domain (outside the CDR3, taken from reference TRBV18 and TRBJ2-7): NAGVMQNPRHLVRRRGQEARLRCSPMKGHSHVYWYRQLPEEGLKFMVYLQKENIIDESGMPKERFSAEFPKEGPSILRIQQVVRGDSAAYFCASSPSGEQYFGPGTRLTVT.

The genes are TRBV6-1 and TRBJ1-1, with a weak D call TRBD1 (6 bases). CDR1 and CDR2 from the germline V gene are MNHNS and SASEGT. This CDR3 has 14 amino acids. V lost 4 bases to trimming and J lost 4 bases, with 13 bases between them. In DNA, the CDR3 is TGTGCCAGCAGTGCGCAACAGGGAGGCACTGAAGCTTTCTTT. Its translation: CASSAQQGGTEAFF.

V and J are TRBV13 and TRBJ2-5, with a tentative D call TRBD1 (5 bases). The CDR3 is 14 residues long. Trimming removed 3 bases at V and 2 bases at J, with 10 bases between. Germline CDR1 and CDR2: PRHDT and FYEKMQ (reference sequence). The CDR3, as DNA: TGTGCCAGCAGCTTCACAGGCGGTCAAGAGACCCAGTACTTC. Protein product: CASSFTGGQETQYF.

The rearrangement links TRBV27 to TRBJ1-1, with 8 bases lining up with TRBD1. V gave up 6 bases and J gave up 4 bases; unmatched junction bases: 4. The CDR3 length is 13 residues. Germline V gene data show CDR1 as MNHEY and CDR2 as SMNVEV (reference sequence). The CDR3 DNA is TGTGCCAGCAGCGGACAGGGCCGCACTGAAGCTTTCTTT. Translated: CASSGQGRTEAFF.

This chain links TRBV5-1 with TRBJ2-1; 9 bases match TRBD1. The germline V gene encodes CDR1 SGHRS and CDR2 YFSETQ. This CDR3 region has 15 residues. J was trimmed by 5 bases and V by 4 bases; bases with no gene match: 7. The CDR3 is CASSPRQGGNNEQFF. The CDR3 DNA sequence: TGCGCCAGCAGCCCAAGACAGGGGGGAAACAATGAGCAGTTCTTC. The full variable domain, in which reference TRBV5-1 and TRBJ2-1 provide the parts outside the CDR3, is KAGVTQTPRYLIKTRGQQVTLSCSPISGHRSVSWYQQTPGQGLQFLFEYFSETQRNKGNFPGRFSGRQFSNSRSEMNVSTLELGDSALYLCASSPRQGGNNEQFFGPGTRLTVL.

The J gene is TRBJ2-2, the V gene TRBV6-5; tentatively, D is TRBD2 (5 bases). The CDR3 totals 16 residues. The V and J ends lost 2 bases and 6 bases respectively, with 16 bases between them. Germline V lookup: CDR1 MNHEY, CDR2 SVGAGI. The DNA for the CDR3 is TGTGCCAGCAGTTACCGCCCTCTAGCAGATGCCGGGGAGCTGTTTTTT. Its protein product is CASSYRPLADAGELFF.

V usage is TRBV5-1 and J usage is TRBJ2-1; 7 bases are shared with TRBD2. The CDR3 loop spans 17 amino acids. Per the germline V gene, CDR1 is SGHRS and CDR2 is YFSETQ. The J segment lost 3 bases and the V segment lost 3 bases, leaving 12 bases of the junction unmatched. DNA for the CDR3: TGCGCCAGCAGCTCGGCCCCTCCCGGGAGGTTCTACAATGAGCAGTTCTTC. Protein product: CASSSAPPGRFYNEQFF.

In this sample, this clone turned up a few times. The chain employs TRBV15 and TRBJ1-5, with 10 nucleotides matching TRBD1. J lost 5 bases, V lost 9 bases, and 4 bases had no gene match. Germline loops: CDR1 LNHNV, CDR2 YYDKDF (reference sequence). The CDR3 sequence is 13 residues long. The CDR3 DNA reads TGTGCCACAAGAGGGACAGGGGATCAGCCCCAGCATTTT. As protein: CATRGTGDQPQHF.

The chain is built from TRBV2 and TRBJ2-7; the match to TRBD2 covers 7 bases. V dropped 8 bases and J dropped 1; count of bases not matched to a gene: 8. This CDR3 is built from 14 residues. CDR1 is SNHLY, CDR2 FYNNEI, per germline. CDR3 sequence (DNA): TGTGCCAGCTTAAGGGCTAGCGGTTCCTACGAGCAGTACTTC. Protein product: CASLRASGSYEQYF.

This chain connects TRBV5-8 to TRBJ2-7; 11 bases are a match to TRBD2. Trimming took 7 bases from V and 4 from J; bases not matched to a gene: 19. Germline V gene sequence: CDR1 SGHTS, CDR2 YDEGEE. The CDR3 has 18 amino acids. The CDR3 region is CASPKGQGASSGRYEQYF. DNA of the CDR3: TGTGCCAGCCCCAAAGGGCAGGGGGCATCTAGCGGGAGGTACGAGCAGTACTTC.

The V and J genes are TRBV6-5 and TRBJ2-5, with D unresolved. The germline CDR1 and CDR2 sequences are MNHEY and SVGAGI. This CDR3 spans 13 amino acids. Trimming left V 5 bases short and J 3 bases short, with 10 bases between. The CDR3 DNA sequence: TGTGCCAGCAGTCTGAGAGAAGAAGAGACCCAGTACTTC. Its translation: CASSLREEETQYF.

CDR3 amino acids: CASSYSEDSSSYEQYF. In DNA form, the CDR3 reads TGTGCCAGCAGTTACTCAGAGGACAGTAGCTCCTACGAGCAGTACTTC. The V call is TRBV6-5, the J call TRBJ2-7, with D tentatively TRBD1 (6 bases). The CDR3 runs to 16 residues. Germline CDR1 reads MNHEY; CDR2 reads SVGAGI. The germline V and J ends were trimmed by 0 bases and 0 bases, with 12 bases remaining between them.

The chain couples TRBV27 to TRBJ2-7; TRBD2 agrees at 8 bases. Germline V lookup: CDR1 MNHEY, CDR2 SMNVEV (reference sequence). The V segment lost 6 bases and the J segment 7 bases; nucleotides outside the gene matches: 11. The CDR3 sequence is 14 residues long. In DNA, the CDR3 is TGTGCCAGCAGAACGACTAGCGCCCGCCGGGAGCAGTACTTC. This encodes CASRTTSARREQYF.

The rearrangement links TRBV10-3 to TRBJ2-3, with D perhaps matching TRBD1 (6 bases). Germline CDR1 and CDR2: ENHRY and SYGVKD. V was shortened by 10 bases and J by 3 bases, with 11 bases between the two germline ends. CDR3 length equals 12 residues. CDR3 nucleotides: TGTGCCACCTTGGACAGTACAGATACGCAGTATTTT. It codes for CATLDSTDTQYF.

The V call is TRBV5-1, the J call TRBJ2-1; D may match TRBD1 or TRBD2 (5 bases each). Trimming stripped 3 bases from V and 10 bases from J, with 11 bases between. Per the germline V gene, CDR1 is SGHRS and CDR2 is YFSETQ. This CDR3 contains 12 residues. The CDR3, as DNA: TGCGCCAGCAGCTCTACCCGGGACGAGCAGTTCTTC. Translation gives CASSSTRDEQFF.

A single count supports this clone. The genes are TRBV2 and TRBJ2-1; D remains unclear. The CDR3 is 19 residues long. V was shortened by 4 bases and J by 4 bases, with 26 bases between the two germline ends. Germline CDR1 reads SNHLY; CDR2 reads FYNNEI. This CDR3 reads CASSGVSENSRPNYNEQFF. The CDR3 DNA follows: TGTGCCAGCAGTGGTGTCTCAGAGAATTCTAGGCCGAATTACAATGAGCAGTTCTTC.

The V call is TRBV9, the J call TRBJ2-4; possible D gene TRBD1, 6 bases. With 4 bases removed from V and 8 bases from J, the gap between germline ends came to 13 bases. In germline, CDR1 is SGDLS, CDR2 YYNGEE. The CDR3 contains 13 residues. The CDR3: CASSFRQVDIQYF. Written as DNA, the CDR3 is TGTGCCAGCAGCTTCCGACAGGTGGACATTCAGTACTTC.

CDR3 sequence: CASSIWTGRTDTQYF. The CDR3 DNA is TGTGCCAGTAGTATTTGGACAGGTAGGACAGATACGCAGTATTTT. J is TRBJ2-3 and V is TRBV19; 7 bases match TRBD1. Unmatched junction bases numbered 6, after V lost 3 bases and J lost 3 bases. The CDR3 covers 15 residues. CDR1 and CDR2 from the germline V gene are LNHDA and SQIVND (reference sequence).

The genes are TRBV29-1 and TRBJ2-6; no firm D call. The CDR3 spans 16 residues. V lost 2 bases to trimming and J lost 0 bases, with 11 bases between them. Looked up from germline, CDR1 is SQVTM and CDR2 is ANQGSEA. The CDR3 here is CSVELTDLSGANVLTF. CDR3 coding DNA: TGCAGCGTTGAACTGACGGACCTCTCTGGGGCCAACGTCCTGACTTTC.

The chain couples TRBV28 to TRBJ2-5; TRBD1 matches 8 bases. In germline, CDR1 is MDHEN, CDR2 SYDVKM. V lost 6 bases to trimming and J lost 3 bases; unmatched junction nucleotides: 12. The CDR3 loop spans 16 amino acids. The CDR3 region has the DNA TGTGCCAGCAGATTGACAGGGGCGCGGGTTAAAGAGACCCAGTACTTC. Its protein is CASRLTGARVKETQYF. The whole variable domain, filled in from reference TRBV28 and TRBJ2-5, reads DVKVTQSSRYLVKRTGEKVFLECVQDMDHENMFWYRQDPGLGLRLIYFSYDVKMKEKGDIPEGYSVSREKKERFSLILESASTNQTSMYLCASRLTGARVKETQYFGPGTRLLVL.

This clone was seen a single time. J is TRBJ2-1 and V is TRBV5-8; D possibly matches TRBD1 or TRBD2 (5 bases each). Trimming removed 4 bases from V and 11 bases from J, with 13 bases in between. The CDR3 is 12 amino acids. Germline CDR1 and CDR2: SGHTS and YDEGEE. CDR3 sequence reads: CASSGGSGKQFF. The CDR3 region has the DNA TGTGCCAGCAGCGGGGGTTCGGGGAAGCAGTTCTTC.

A single count supports this clone. The J gene is TRBJ2-1, the V gene TRBV5-1; TRBD2 might be the D (6 bases). V was trimmed by 0 bases and J by 6 bases, leaving 19 bases between them. The V gene's germline CDR1 is SGHRS and CDR2 YFSETQ. The length of the CDR3 is 17 residues. The CDR3 loop is CASSLASGGERPNEQFF. The CDR3 region has the DNA TGCGCCAGCAGCTTGGCCTCAGGCGGGGAAAGGCCCAATGAGCAGTTCTTC.

This clone was observed a single time. This chain links TRBV10-2 with TRBJ2-1; D may correspond to TRBD1 or TRBD2 (6 bases each). The CDR3 contains 15 residues. Trimming took off 5 bases at V and 5 bases at J, with 16 bases between the two ends. The germline V gene has CDR1 WSHSY and CDR2 SAAADI. CDR3 sequence: CASSSPGALDNEQFF. The CDR3 DNA is TGCGCCAGCAGTTCGCCGGGGGCACTAGACAATGAGCAGTTCTTC.

The V call is TRBV5-1, the J call TRBJ2-1; 11 bases match TRBD1. CDR1 is SGHRS, CDR2 YFSETQ, per germline. The junction had 6 bases not matched to a gene; V was cut back by 1 base and J by 6 bases. The CDR3 has 16 residues. The CDR3 DNA follows: TGCGCCAGCAGCTTGCAAAGGACAGGGGGCTTCAATGAGCAGTTCTTC. As protein: CASSLQRTGGFNEQFF.

The chain has TRBV6-1 and TRBJ2-2; TRBD1 might be the D (5 bases). Per the germline V gene, CDR1 is MNHNS and CDR2 is SASEGT. This CDR3 region has 14 residues. V was clipped by 2 bases and J by 3 bases, with 7 bases between them. The CDR3, as DNA: TGTGCCAGCAGTGAACTGACAGACACCGGGGAGCTGTTTTTT. As protein: CASSELTDTGELFF.

This clone was found a few times. V and J are TRBV30 and TRBJ2-7, with TRBD1 identical over 8 bases. CDR1 GTSNPN and CDR2 SVGIG come from the germline V gene (reference sequence). Germline trimming cut 5 bases from V and 6 bases from J; bases unmatched to any gene: 3. The CDR3 contains 11 residues. The CDR3 nucleotides are TGTGCCTGGGACAGGGGTGCCGAGCAGTACTTC. It translates to CAWDRGAEQYF.

The chain couples TRBV7-2 to TRBJ2-1; D unclear. V shed 5 bases and J shed 8 bases, with 16 bases lying between them. This CDR3 region has 14 residues. CDR1 and CDR2 from the germline V gene are SGHTA and FQGNSA. CDR3 DNA sequence: TGTGCCAGCAGCCTTTCCCATCCCCGAGATGAGCAGTTCTTC. Protein sequence: CASSLSHPRDEQFF. Full variable domain (missing parts from reference TRBV7-2 and TRBJ2-1): GAGVSQSPSNKVTEKGKDVELRCDPISGHTALYWYRQSLGQGLEFLIYFQGNSAPDKSGLPSDRFSAERTGGSVSTLTIQRTQQEDSAVYLCASSLSHPRDEQFFGPGTRLTVL.